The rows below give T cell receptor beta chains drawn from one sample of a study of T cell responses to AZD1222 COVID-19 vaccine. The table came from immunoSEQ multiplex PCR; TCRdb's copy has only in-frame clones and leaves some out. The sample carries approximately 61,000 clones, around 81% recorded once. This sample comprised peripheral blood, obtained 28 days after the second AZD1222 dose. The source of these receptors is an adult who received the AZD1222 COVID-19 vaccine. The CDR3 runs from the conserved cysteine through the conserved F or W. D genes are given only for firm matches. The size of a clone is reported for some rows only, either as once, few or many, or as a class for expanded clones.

CASSLGPPPTEQYF	TGTGCCAGCAGCTTAGGGCCTCCTCCTACCGAGCAGTACTTC	TRBV28	.	TRBJ2-7	.
CASSGNNEQFF	TGTGCCAGCAGCGGGAATAATGAGCAGTTCTTC	TRBV7-3	.	TRBJ2-1	.
CASSSPMTSMGDTQYF	TGTGCCAGCAGTTCCCCGATGACTAGCATGGGGGATACGCAGTATTTT	TRBV27	TRBD2	TRBJ2-3	.
CASSSVPSSSEQYF	TGTGCCAGCAGTTCAGTCCCCAGTAGTTCCGAGCAGTACTTC	TRBV28	.	TRBJ2-7	.
CASSEVATSGAKNIQYF	TGTGCCAGCAGTGAAGTGGCTACTAGCGGAGCCAAAAACATTCAGTACTTC	TRBV6-1	TRBD2	TRBJ2-4	.
CASSLVMGGGVGSYEQYF	TGCGCCAGCAGCTTGGTGATGGGTGGAGGGGTTGGGTCCTACGAGCAGTACTTC	TRBV5-1	.	TRBJ2-7	once
CASGPGYGYTF	TGTGCCAGCGGACCTGGCTATGGCTACACCTTC	TRBV5-4	.	TRBJ1-2	.
CASSVSGTGIEKLFF	TGTGCCAGCAGCGTCTCCGGGACAGGGATTGAAAAACTGTTTTTT	TRBV5-6	TRBD1	TRBJ1-4	.
CASRSIGDTQYF	TGTGCCAGCAGGTCAATTGGAGATACGCAGTATTTT	TRBV7-9	.	TRBJ2-3	.
CASSHFAGGPFYEQYF	TGTGCCAGCAGTCACTTCGCGGGAGGACCATTCTACGAGCAGTACTTC	TRBV2	TRBD2	TRBJ2-7	.
CASSFGLAGKNEQFF	TGCGCCAGCAGCTTCGGGCTAGCGGGAAAAAATGAGCAGTTCTTC	TRBV5-1	TRBD2	TRBJ2-1	once
CASSLLVMTGSSYNSPLHF	TGTGCCAGCAGCTTATTAGTTATGACGGGGAGCTCCTATAATTCACCCCTCCACTTT	TRBV7-6	.	TRBJ1-6	.
CAWSEEVATNEKLFF	TGTGCCTGGAGTGAGGAAGTTGCAACTAATGAAAAACTGTTTTTT	TRBV30	.	TRBJ1-4	.
CAWSPRSHQPQHF	TGTGCCTGGAGCCCTAGGTCCCATCAGCCCCAGCATTTT	TRBV30	.	TRBJ1-5	.
CASSAGTLAYEQYF	TGTGCCAGCAGCGCCGGGACATTGGCCTACGAGCAGTACTTC	TRBV6-5	.	TRBJ2-7	.
CASSFKIRETQYF	TGTGCCAGCAGCTTTAAGATCCGGGAGACCCAGTACTTC	TRBV7-9	.	TRBJ2-5	few
CASSEQAGRTGELFF	TGTGCCAGCAGTGAACAAGCGGGACGCACCGGGGAGCTGTTTTTT	TRBV2	TRBD2	TRBJ2-2	once
CASSLPGLAGVNEQYF	TGTGCCAGCAGCTTACCTGGTCTAGCGGGAGTAAACGAGCAGTACTTC	TRBV7-9	TRBD2	TRBJ2-7	.
CASSLSGGRGYEQYF	TGTGCCAGCAGTTTATCAGGCGGGAGGGGCTACGAGCAGTACTTC	TRBV28	TRBD2	TRBJ2-7	few
CASSRDLTGELFF	TGTGCCAGCTCTCGCGACTTAACCGGGGAGCTGTTTTTT	TRBV18	.	TRBJ2-2	.
CASSKDISHEQYF	TGTGCCAGCTCAAAGGACATCTCCCACGAGCAGTACTTC	TRBV18	.	TRBJ2-7	.
CASSLDRKETQYF	TGTGCCAGCAGCTTGGACAGGAAAGAGACCCAGTACTTC	TRBV5-4	.	TRBJ2-5	.
CASSYRDSPGETQYF	TGTGCCAGCAGTTACCGGGACTCCCCCGGAGAGACCCAGTACTTC	TRBV27	.	TRBJ2-5	.
CASSLAGTANEKLFF	TGCGCCAGCAGCTTGGCCGGGACAGCTAATGAAAAACTGTTTTTT	TRBV5-1	TRBD1	TRBJ1-4	.
CASSLGPGGTDTQYF	TGTGCCAGCAGCTTAGGTCCAGGGGGCACAGATACGCAGTATTTT	TRBV7-8	.	TRBJ2-3	.
CAWKGQHNQPQHF	TGTGCCTGGAAGGGACAGCACAATCAGCCCCAGCATTTT	TRBV30	TRBD1	TRBJ1-5	.
CASSVDGLGGLSGANVLTF	TGTGCCAGCAGCGTAGATGGACTAGGCGGCCTCTCTGGGGCCAACGTCCTGACTTTC	TRBV9	TRBD2	TRBJ2-6	few
CASSLGTTYNEQFF	TGTGCCAGCAGCTTGGGGACTACCTACAATGAGCAGTTCTTC	TRBV5-8	.	TRBJ2-1	.
CASVLRGKLAAYNEQFF	TGCGCCAGCGTCTTAAGGGGCAAACTAGCGGCCTACAATGAGCAGTTCTTC	TRBV23-1	TRBD2	TRBJ2-1	.
CASSQDRGETQYF	TGTGCCAGCAGCCAGGACAGGGGGGAGACCCAGTACTTC	TRBV4-2	TRBD1	TRBJ2-5	.
CASSAGANTEAFF	TGTGCCAGCAGCGCCGGGGCGAACACTGAAGCTTTCTTT	TRBV7-3	.	TRBJ1-1	.
CAWGRPGWNSPLHF	TGTGCCTGGGGTCGGCCAGGGTGGAATTCACCCCTCCACTTT	TRBV30	.	TRBJ1-6	once
CASSPGPTSGNTIYF	TGCGCCAGCAGCCCGGGCCCGACCTCTGGAAACACCATATATTTT	TRBV4-3	.	TRBJ1-3	.
CASSLGLSYGYTF	TGTGCCAGCAGCTTAGGTCTGTCCTATGGCTACACCTTC	TRBV7-2	.	TRBJ1-2	.
CSVEKGLRGYGYTF	TGCAGCGTTGAAAAGGGCCTGCGGGGCTATGGCTACACCTTC	TRBV29-1	.	TRBJ1-2	.
CATSRPLVDEQFF	TGTGCCACCAGCCGCCCGTTGGTAGATGAGCAGTTCTTC	TRBV24-1	.	TRBJ2-1	.
CASSHLDLPNTEAFF	TGTGCCAGCAGTCACCTGGACCTACCGAACACTGAAGCTTTCTTT	TRBV5-8	.	TRBJ1-1	.
CATSRVPGPGVAFF	TGTGCCACCAGCAGAGTACCCGGACCCGGAGTAGCTTTCTTT	TRBV15	.	TRBJ1-1	few
CASRAGTGHSNSPLHF	TGTGCCAGCAGGGCTGGGACGGGACACTCCAATTCACCCCTCCACTTT	TRBV5-6	.	TRBJ1-6	.
CASSPAGTGSSTDTQYF	TGCGCCAGCAGCCCTGCCGGGACCGGATCTAGCACAGATACGCAGTATTTT	TRBV5-1	.	TRBJ2-3	.
CASSPGTGMTGELFF	TGTGCCAGCAGCCCCGGGACAGGAATGACCGGGGAGCTGTTTTTT	TRBV7-9	TRBD1	TRBJ2-2	few